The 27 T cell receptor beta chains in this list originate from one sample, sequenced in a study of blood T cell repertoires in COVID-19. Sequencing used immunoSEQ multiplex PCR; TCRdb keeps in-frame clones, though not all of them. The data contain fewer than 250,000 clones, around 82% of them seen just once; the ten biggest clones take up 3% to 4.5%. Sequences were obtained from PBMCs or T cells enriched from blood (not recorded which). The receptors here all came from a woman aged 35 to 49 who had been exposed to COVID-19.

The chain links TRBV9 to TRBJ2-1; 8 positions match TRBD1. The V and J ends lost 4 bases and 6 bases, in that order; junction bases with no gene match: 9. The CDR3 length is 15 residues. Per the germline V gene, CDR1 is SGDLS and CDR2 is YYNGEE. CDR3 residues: CASSPFPDRVNEQFF. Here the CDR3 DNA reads TGTGCCAGCAGCCCCTTCCCGGACAGGGTCAATGAGCAGTTCTTC.

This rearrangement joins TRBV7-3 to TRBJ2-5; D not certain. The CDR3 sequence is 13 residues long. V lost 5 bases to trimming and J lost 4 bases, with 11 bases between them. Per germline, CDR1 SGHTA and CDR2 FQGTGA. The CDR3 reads CASSPDGVETQYF. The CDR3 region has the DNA TGTGCCAGCAGCCCCGACGGAGTAGAGACCCAGTACTTC.

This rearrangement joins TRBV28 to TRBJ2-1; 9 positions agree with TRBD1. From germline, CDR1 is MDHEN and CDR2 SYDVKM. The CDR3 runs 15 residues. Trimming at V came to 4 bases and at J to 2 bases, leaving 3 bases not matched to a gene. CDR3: CASSSWTGAYNEQFF. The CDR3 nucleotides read TGTGCCAGCAGTTCATGGACAGGGGCCTACAATGAGCAGTTCTTC.

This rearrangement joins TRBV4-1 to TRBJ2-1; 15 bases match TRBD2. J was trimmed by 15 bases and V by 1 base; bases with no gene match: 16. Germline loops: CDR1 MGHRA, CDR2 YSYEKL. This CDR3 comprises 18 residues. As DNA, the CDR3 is TGCGCCAGCAGCCAAGCGAATATGGGACTAGCGGGGGGCTCCAGGCGGTTCTTC. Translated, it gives CASSQANMGLAGGSRRFF.

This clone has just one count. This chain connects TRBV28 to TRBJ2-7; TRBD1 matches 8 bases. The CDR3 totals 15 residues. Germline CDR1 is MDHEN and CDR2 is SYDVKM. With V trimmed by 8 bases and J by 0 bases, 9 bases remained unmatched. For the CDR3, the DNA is TGTGCCAGCCTACACCAGGGGGCTCCCTCCTACGAGCAGTACTTC. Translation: CASLHQGAPSYEQYF.

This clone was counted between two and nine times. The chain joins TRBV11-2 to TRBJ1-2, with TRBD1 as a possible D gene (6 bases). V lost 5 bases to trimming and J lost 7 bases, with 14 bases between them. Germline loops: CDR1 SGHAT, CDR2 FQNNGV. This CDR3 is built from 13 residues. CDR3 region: CASSPDRQGGYTF. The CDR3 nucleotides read TGTGCCAGCAGCCCCGACAGGCAGGGTGGCTACACCTTC.

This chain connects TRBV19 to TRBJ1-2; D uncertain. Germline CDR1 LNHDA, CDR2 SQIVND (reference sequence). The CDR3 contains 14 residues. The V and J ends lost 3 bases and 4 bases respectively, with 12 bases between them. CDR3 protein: CASSMASAGYGYTF. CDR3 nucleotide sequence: TGTGCCAGTAGTATGGCCTCGGCGGGCTATGGCTACACCTTC.

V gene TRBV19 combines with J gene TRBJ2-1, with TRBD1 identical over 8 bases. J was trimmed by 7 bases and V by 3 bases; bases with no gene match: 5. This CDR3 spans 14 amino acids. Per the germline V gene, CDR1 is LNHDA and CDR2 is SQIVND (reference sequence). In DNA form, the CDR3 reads TGTGCCAGTAGTATGTCCAGGGGGCGAAATGAGCAGTTCTTC. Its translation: CASSMSRGRNEQFF.

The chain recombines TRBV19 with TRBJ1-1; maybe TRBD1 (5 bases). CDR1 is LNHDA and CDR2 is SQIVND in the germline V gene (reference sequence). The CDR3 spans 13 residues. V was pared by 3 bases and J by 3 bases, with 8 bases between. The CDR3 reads CASSITGHTEAFF. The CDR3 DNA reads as TGTGCCAGTAGTATCACAGGCCACACTGAAGCTTTCTTT. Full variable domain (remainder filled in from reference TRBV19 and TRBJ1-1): DGGITQSPKYLFRKEGQNVTLSCEQNLNHDAMYWYRQDPGQGLRLIYYSQIVNDFQKGDIAEGYSVSREKKESFPLTVTSAQKNPTAFYLCASSITGHTEAFFGQGTRLTVV.

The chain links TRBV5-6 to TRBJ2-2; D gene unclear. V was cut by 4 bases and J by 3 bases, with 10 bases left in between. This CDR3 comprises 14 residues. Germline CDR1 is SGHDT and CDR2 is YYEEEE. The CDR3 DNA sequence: TGTGCCAGCAGCCTGGGTCAGTACACCGGGGAGCTGTTTTTT. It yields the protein CASSLGQYTGELFF.

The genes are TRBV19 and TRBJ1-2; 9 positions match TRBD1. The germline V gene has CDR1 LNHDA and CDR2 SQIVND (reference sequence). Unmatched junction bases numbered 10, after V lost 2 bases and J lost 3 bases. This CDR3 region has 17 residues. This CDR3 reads CASSIIPGTGSDYGYTF. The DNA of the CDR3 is TGTGCCAGTAGTATAATCCCCGGGACAGGGTCGGACTATGGCTACACCTTC.

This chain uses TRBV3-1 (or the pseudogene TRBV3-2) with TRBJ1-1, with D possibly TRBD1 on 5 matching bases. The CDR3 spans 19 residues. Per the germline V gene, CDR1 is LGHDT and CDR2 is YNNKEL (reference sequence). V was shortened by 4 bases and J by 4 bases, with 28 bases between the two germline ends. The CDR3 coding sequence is TGTGCCAGCAGCCCAAGGGCTAGGGGCCTTGAGGGGAGGGCCACTGAAGCTTTCTTT. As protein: CASSPRARGLEGRATEAFF.

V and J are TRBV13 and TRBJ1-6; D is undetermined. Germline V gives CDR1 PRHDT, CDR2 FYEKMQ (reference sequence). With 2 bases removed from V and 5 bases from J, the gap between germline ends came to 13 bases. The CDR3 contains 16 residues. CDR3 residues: CASSLTGSGNNSPLHF. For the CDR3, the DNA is TGTGCCAGCAGCTTAACCGGGTCCGGTAATAATTCACCCCTCCACTTT.

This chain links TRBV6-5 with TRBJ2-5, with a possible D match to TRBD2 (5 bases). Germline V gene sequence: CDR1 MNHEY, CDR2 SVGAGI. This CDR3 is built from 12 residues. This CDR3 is CASREGTETQYF. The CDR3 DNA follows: TGTGCTAGTCGGGAAGGCACCGAGACCCAGTACTTC.

As DNA, the CDR3 is TGTGCCAGCAGCCCCGGGTTTGGGACAACGACTGAGCAGTTCTTC. As protein: CASSPGFGTTTEQFF. This rearrangement joins TRBV3-1 (or the pseudogene TRBV3-2) to TRBJ2-1; tentatively, D is TRBD1 (6 bases). Germline-derived CDR1 and CDR2 are LGHDT and YNNKEL (reference sequence). This CDR3 spans 15 amino acids. Trimming took 4 bases from V and 9 from J, leaving 19 bases between them.

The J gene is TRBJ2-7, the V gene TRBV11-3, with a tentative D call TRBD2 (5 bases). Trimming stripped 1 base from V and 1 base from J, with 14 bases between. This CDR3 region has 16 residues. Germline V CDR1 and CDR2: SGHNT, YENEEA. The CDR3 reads CASSLGHGETSYEQYF. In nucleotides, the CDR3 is TGTGCCAGCAGCTTAGGACATGGGGAGACATCCTACGAGCAGTACTTC.

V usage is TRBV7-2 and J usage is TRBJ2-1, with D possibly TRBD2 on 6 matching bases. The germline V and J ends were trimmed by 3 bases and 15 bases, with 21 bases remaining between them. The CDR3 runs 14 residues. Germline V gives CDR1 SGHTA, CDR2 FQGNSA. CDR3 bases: TGTGCCAGCAGCTTCCAGTGGGCGGGGCTAGTCCCGTTCTTC. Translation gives CASSFQWAGLVPFF.

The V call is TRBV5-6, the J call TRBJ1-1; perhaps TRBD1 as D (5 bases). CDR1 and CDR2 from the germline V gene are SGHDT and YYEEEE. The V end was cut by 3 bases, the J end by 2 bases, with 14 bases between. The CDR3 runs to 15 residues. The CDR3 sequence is CASSSRGGPNTEAFF. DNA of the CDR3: TGTGCCAGCAGCTCGCGGGGGGGACCTAACACTGAAGCTTTCTTT.

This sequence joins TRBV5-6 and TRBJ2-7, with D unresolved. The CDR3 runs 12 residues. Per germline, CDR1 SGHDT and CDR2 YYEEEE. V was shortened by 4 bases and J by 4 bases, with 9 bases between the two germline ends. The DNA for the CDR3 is TGTGCCAGCAGCCGACTTGCATACGAGCAGTACTTC. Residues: CASSRLAYEQYF.

The CDR3 coding sequence is TGTGCCAGCAGTTTGTTACAGAACTACGAGCAGTACTTC. It yields the protein CASSLLQNYEQYF. The V call is TRBV6-5, the J call TRBJ2-7; no definite D call. V lost 4 bases, J lost 3 bases, and 10 bases lay in between. The CDR3 covers 13 residues. Germline-derived CDR1 and CDR2 are MNHEY and SVGAGI.

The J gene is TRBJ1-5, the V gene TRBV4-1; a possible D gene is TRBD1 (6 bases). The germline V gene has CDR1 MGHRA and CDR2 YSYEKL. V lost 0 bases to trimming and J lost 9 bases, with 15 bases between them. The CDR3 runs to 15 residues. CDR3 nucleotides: TGCGCCAGCAGCCAAGATCGGGGGGCAGAACGGCCCCAGCATTTT. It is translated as CASSQDRGAERPQHF.

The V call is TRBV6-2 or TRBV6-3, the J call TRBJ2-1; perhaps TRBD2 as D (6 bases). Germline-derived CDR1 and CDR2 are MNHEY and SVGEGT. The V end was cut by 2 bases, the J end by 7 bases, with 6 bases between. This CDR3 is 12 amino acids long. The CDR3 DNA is TGTGCCAGCAGTTACGGGGGGAATGAGCAGTTCTTC. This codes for CASSYGGNEQFF.

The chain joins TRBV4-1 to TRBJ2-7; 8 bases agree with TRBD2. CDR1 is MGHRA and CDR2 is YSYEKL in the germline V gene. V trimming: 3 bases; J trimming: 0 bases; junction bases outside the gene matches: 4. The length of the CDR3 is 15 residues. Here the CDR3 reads CASSQVSGDSYEQYF. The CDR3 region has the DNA TGCGCCAGCAGCCAGGTTAGCGGGGACTCCTACGAGCAGTACTTC.

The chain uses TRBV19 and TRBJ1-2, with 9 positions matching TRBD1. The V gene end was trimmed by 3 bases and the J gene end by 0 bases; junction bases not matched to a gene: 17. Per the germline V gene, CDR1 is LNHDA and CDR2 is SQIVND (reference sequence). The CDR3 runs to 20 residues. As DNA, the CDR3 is TGTGCCAGTAGTATTTTTTGGGGGGGGACAGGGAGATCTGCTAACTATGGCTACACCTTC. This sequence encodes CASSIFWGGTGRSANYGYTF.

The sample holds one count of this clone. CDR3: CSVDSGGGTDTQYF. For the CDR3, the DNA is TGCAGCGTTGATAGCGGGGGGGGGACAGATACGCAGTATTTT. This chain links TRBV29-1 with TRBJ2-3; 11 bases line up with TRBD2. This CDR3 is built from 14 residues. CDR1 is SQVTM and CDR2 is ANQGSEA in the germline V gene. Unmatched junction bases numbered 2, after V lost 3 bases and J lost 3 bases.

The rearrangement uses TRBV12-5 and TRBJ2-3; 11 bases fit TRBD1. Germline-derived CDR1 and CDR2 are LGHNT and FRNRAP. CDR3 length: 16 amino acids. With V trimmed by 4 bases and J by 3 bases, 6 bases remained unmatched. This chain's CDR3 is CASGSDRDRGTDTQYF. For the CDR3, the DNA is TGTGCTAGTGGTTCCGATCGGGACAGGGGGACAGATACGCAGTATTTT. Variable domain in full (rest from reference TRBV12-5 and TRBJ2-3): DARVTQTPRHKVTEMGQEVTMRCQPILGHNTVFWYRQTMMQGLELLAYFRNRAPLDDSGMPKDRFSAEMPDATLATLKIQPSEPRDSAVYFCASGSDRDRGTDTQYFGPGTRLTVL.

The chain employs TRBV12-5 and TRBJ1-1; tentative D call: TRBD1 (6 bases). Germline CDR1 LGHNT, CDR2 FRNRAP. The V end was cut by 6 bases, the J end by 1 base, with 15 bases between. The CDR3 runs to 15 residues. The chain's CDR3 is CASGPANRANTEAFF. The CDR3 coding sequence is TGTGCTAGTGGCCCAGCCAACAGGGCGAACACTGAAGCTTTCTTT.